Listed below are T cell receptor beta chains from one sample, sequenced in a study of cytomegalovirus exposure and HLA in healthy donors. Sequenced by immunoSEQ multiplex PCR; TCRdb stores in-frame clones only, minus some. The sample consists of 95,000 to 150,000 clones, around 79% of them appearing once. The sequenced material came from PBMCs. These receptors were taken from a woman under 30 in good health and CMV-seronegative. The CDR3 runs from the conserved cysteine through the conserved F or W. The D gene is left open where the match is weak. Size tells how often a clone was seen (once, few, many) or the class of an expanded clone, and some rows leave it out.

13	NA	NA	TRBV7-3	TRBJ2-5	TGTGCCAGCAGCTTAACAACTTGGGAGACCCAGTACTTC	CASSLTTWETQYF
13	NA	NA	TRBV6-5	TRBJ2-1	TGTGCCAGCAGTTTCGAACGCCGGGGGGAGCAGTTCTTC	CASSFERRGEQFF
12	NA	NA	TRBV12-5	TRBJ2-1	TGTGCTAGTGGCCATTATAAGGGGGAGCAGTTCTTC	CASGHYKGEQFF
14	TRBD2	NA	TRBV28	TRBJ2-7	TGTGCCAGCAGCCGAGCGGGAGTTGGCTACGAGCAGTACTTC	CASSRAGVGYEQYF
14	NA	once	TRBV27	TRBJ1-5	TGTGCCAGCATTGGGGGGTTTAGCAATCAGCCCCAGCATTTT	CASIGGFSNQPQHF
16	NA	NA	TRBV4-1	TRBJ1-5	TGCGCCAGCAGCCAAGGAATACGGTCGCGCAATCAGCCCCAGCATTTT	CASSQGIRSRNQPQHF
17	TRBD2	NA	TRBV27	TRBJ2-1	TGTGCCAGCAGTAGACTAGCGGGAGGATTTAGAGGAGGGGAGCAGTTCTTC	CASSRLAGGFRGGEQFF
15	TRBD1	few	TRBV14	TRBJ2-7	TGTGCCAGCAGCTCTCGACCAGGGACAGGCCATGAGCAGTACTTC	CASSSRPGTGHEQYF
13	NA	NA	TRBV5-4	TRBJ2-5	TGTGCCAGCAGCTTCCCGGAGCGAGAGACCCAGTACTTC	CASSFPERETQYF
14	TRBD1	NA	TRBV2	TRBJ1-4	TGTGCCAGCAGATCAGGGGGGTCTAATGAAAAACTGTTTTTT	CASRSGGSNEKLFF
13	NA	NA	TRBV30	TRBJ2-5	TGTGCGTGGAGGGTGGGGGCCGGGGAGACCCAGTACTTC	CAWRVGAGETQYF
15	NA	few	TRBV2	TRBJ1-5	TGTGCCAGCAGCCTTGGACACTATAGCAATCAGCCCCAGCATTTT	CASSLGHYSNQPQHF
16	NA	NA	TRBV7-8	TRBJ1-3	TGTGCCAGCAGCGCCGACAGGACCCGCTCTGGAAACACCATATATTTT	CASSADRTRSGNTIYF
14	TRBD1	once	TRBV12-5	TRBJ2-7	TGTGCTAGTGGTTTACAGGGGCCCCCCTACGAGCAGTACTTC	CASGLQGPPYEQYF
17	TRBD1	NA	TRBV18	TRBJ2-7	TGTGCCAGCTCACCTAGAACCGGGACAGATGCTCCTAACGAGCAGTACTTC	CASSPRTGTDAPNEQYF
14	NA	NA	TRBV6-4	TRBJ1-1	TGTGCCAGCACAATAGGACCGGGGAGGACTGAAGCTTTCTTT	CASTIGPGRTEAFF
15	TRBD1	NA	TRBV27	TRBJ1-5	TGTGCCAGCAGTGCGCGGACAGGCGGAAATCAGCCCCAGCATTTT	CASSARTGGNQPQHF
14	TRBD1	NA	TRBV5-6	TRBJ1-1	TGTGCCAGCAGCCTACGACAGGGGAACACTGAAGCTTTCTTT	CASSLRQGNTEAFF
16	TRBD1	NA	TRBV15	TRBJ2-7	TGTGCCACCAGCTGGCCCGGGACAGGGGATTCCTACGAGCAGTACTTC	CATSWPGTGDSYEQYF
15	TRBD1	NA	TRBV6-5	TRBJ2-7	TGTGCCAGCACCCTACACGGACAGGGGGGACAGGAGCAGTACTTC	CASTLHGQGGQEQYF
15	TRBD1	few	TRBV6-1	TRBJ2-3	TGTGCCAGCAGTGAATGGGACAGGGGCACAGATACGCAGTATTTT	CASSEWDRGTDTQYF
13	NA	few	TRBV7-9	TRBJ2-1	TGTGCCAGCAGCGCCGGGACTTACAATGAGCAGTTCTTC	CASSAGTYNEQFF
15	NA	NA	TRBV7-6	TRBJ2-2	TGTGCCAGCAGCTTGGCGGTAGTCAGCACCGGGGAGCTGTTTTTT	CASSLAVVSTGELFF
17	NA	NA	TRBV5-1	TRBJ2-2	TGCGCCAGCAGCTTGGTGGGCCCTCACGCTCGGACCGGGGAGCTGTTTTTT	CASSLVGPHARTGELFF
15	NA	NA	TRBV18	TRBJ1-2	TGTGCCAGCTCACCACCTCGAGCAGGGTACTATGGCTACACCTTC	CASSPPRAGYYGYTF
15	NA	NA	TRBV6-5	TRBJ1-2	TGTGCCAGCAGTCCCTGGACAGCAGCTAACTATGGCTACACCTTC	CASSPWTAANYGYTF
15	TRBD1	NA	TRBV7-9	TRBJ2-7	TGTGCCAGCAGCTTAGGACAGGGGTTGTCCTACGAGCAGTACTTC	CASSLGQGLSYEQYF
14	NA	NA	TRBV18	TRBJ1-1	TGTGCCAGCTCCCTGGGACTGCAGAACACTGAAGCTTTCTTT	CASSLGLQNTEAFF
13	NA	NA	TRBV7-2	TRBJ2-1	TGTGCCAGCAGCTTAGGGCGGGGCTTTTGGCAGTTCTTC	CASSLGRGFWQFF
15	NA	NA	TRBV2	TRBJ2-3	TGTGCCAGCAGGATGGGTCTAGCCGGCACAGATACGCAGTATTTT	CASRMGLAGTDTQYF
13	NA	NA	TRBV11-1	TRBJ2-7	TGTGCCAGCAGCTTATGGGGCGGTTACGAGCAGTACTTC	CASSLWGGYEQYF
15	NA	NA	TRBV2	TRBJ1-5	TGTGCCAGCAGTGTCACTGGACTGTTCAATCAGCCCCAGCATTTT	CASSVTGLFNQPQHF
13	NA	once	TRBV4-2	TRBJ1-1	TGTGCCAGCAGCCAAGATGGAGGGAGAATTACTTTCTTT	CASSQDGGRITFF
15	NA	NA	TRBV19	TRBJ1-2	TGTGCCAGTAGTCCCATAGGGGGACGGGACTATGGCTACACCTTC	CASSPIGGRDYGYTF
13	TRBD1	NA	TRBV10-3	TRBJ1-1	TGTGCCACACGGGACAGCATGAACACTGAAGCTTTCTTT	CATRDSMNTEAFF
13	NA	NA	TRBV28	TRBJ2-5	TGTGCCAGCAGCGGAGAATCCCAAGAGACCCAGTACTTC	CASSGESQETQYF
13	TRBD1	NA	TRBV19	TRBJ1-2	TGTGCCAGTAGTTTAGACAGGGGTTATGGCTACACCTTC	CASSLDRGYGYTF
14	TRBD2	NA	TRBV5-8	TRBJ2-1	TGTGCCAGCAGTACCGGGGGGGTGATGAATGAGCAGTTCTTC	CASSTGGVMNEQFF
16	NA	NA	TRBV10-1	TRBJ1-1	TGCGCCAGCAGTGAGTCACGGGGATCCGCGAGCACTGAAGCTTTCTTT	CASSESRGSASTEAFF
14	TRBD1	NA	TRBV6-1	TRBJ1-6	TGTGCCAGCAGTGCTTGGACAGGGTCTTCACCCCTCCACTTT	CASSAWTGSSPLHF
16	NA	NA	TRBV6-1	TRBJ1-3	TGTGCCAGCAGTGACCCCCGACAGATCTCTGGAAACACCATATATTTT	CASSDPRQISGNTIYF
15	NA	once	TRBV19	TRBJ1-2	TGTGCCAGTAGTCGGACAGCCTCACTTAACTATGGCTACACCTTC	CASSRTASLNYGYTF
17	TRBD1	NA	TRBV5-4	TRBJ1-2	TGTGCCAGCAGCTACTCCGGGACAGGGCTTTCTACCGATGGCTACACCTTC	CASSYSGTGLSTDGYTF
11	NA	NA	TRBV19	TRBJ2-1	TGTGCCAGTAGTATTAGCAATGAGCAGTTCTTC	CASSISNEQFF
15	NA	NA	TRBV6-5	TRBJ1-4	TGTGCCAGCAGACAATCAGGGGCAACTAATGAAAAACTGTTTTTT	CASRQSGATNEKLFF
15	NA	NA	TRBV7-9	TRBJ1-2	TGTGCCAGCAGGGGCAGAGGACGGGGGGCGGAGGGCTACACCTTC	CASRGRGRGAEGYTF
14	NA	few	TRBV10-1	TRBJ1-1	TGCGCCAGCAGTGAGGTGGGTAGGGGCACTGAAGCTTTCTTT	CASSEVGRGTEAFF
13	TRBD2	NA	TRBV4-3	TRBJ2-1	TGCGCCAGCAGCCAAGAGGGGGGGTATGAGCAGTTCTTC	CASSQEGGYEQFF